These 12 T cell receptor beta chains were sequenced from one sample in a study of blood T cell repertoires in COVID-19. Clones were read by immunoSEQ multiplex PCR, and TCRdb kept only the in-frame ones, dropping some. The data hold roughly 320,000 clones, with just under 90% observed a single time. Material for sequencing was peripheral blood. The receptors originated from a woman aged 30 to 39 with COVID-19, enrolled during active disease.

The chain combines TRBV18 with TRBJ2-7; 9 nucleotides match TRBD1. The CDR3 is made up of 15 amino acids. Germline assignment: CDR1 KGHSH and CDR2 LQKENI. The V gene end was trimmed by 5 bases and the J gene end by 0 bases; junction bases not matched to a gene: 5. The CDR3 loop reads CASSSGQGLSYEQYF. CDR3 DNA: TGTGCCAGCTCATCGGGACAGGGCCTCTCCTACGAGCAGTACTTC.

This chain joins TRBV18 and TRBJ1-6; 7 bases line up with TRBD1. Trimming removed 3 bases from V and 7 bases from J; junction bases left unmatched: 9. CDR3 length equals 16 residues. Germline V lookup: CDR1 KGHSH, CDR2 LQKENI. In DNA form, the CDR3 reads TGTGCCAGCTCACCCTACAGGGGTGGGGCAAATTCACCCCTCCACTTT. It encodes CASSPYRGGANSPLHF.

The CDR3 loop is CASKKDRGPGTEAFF. The CDR3, as DNA: TGTGCCAGCAAGAAGGACAGGGGGCCGGGCACTGAAGCTTTCTTT. J is TRBJ1-1 and V is TRBV6-5, with 11 positions matching TRBD1. J gave up 4 bases and V 7 bases, and 8 bases lay outside the gene matches. The CDR3 is 15 amino acids. Germline CDR1 and CDR2: MNHEY and SVGAGI.

The rearrangement joins TRBV29-1 to TRBJ1-2; TRBD1 might be the D (6 bases). Trimming stripped 6 bases from V and 0 bases from J, with 11 bases between. The CDR3 consists of 13 residues. Germline CDR1 is SQVTM and CDR2 is ANQGSEA. The CDR3 reads CSVVTGSNYGYTF. The DNA for the CDR3 is TGCAGCGTCGTGACAGGATCTAACTATGGCTACACCTTC.

This sequence joins TRBV18 and TRBJ1-1; 11 bases agree with TRBD1. The CDR3 sequence is 15 residues long. V gave up 3 bases and J gave up 5 bases; unmatched junction bases: 5. The germline V gene encodes CDR1 KGHSH and CDR2 LQKENI. The DNA of the CDR3 is TGTGCCAGCTCACCGAGGGACAGGGGGAGAACTGAAGCTTTCTTT. Translating gives CASSPRDRGRTEAFF.

This clone was seen a few times. The chain joins TRBV5-5 to TRBJ2-7; 7 nucleotides agree with TRBD1. The germline CDR1 and CDR2 sequences are SGHKS and YYEKEE (reference sequence). Trimming took 3 bases from V and 4 from J; bases not matched to a gene: 10. This CDR3 is 15 amino acids long. The CDR3 sequence is CASSWGPGQTYEQYV. CDR3 in DNA: TGTGCCAGCAGCTGGGGGCCGGGACAGACTTACGAGCAGTACGTC.

The chain is built from TRBV5-1 and TRBJ1-4, with a tentative D call TRBD1 (5 bases). Trimming stripped 3 bases from V and 7 bases from J, with 13 bases between. Germline lookup yields CDR1 SGHRS and CDR2 YFSETQ. The CDR3 contains 14 residues. This chain's CDR3 is CASSSGGVPEKLFF. The DNA for the CDR3 is TGCGCCAGCAGCTCCGGGGGGGTTCCTGAAAAACTGTTTTTT.

This sequence joins TRBV3-1 (or the pseudogene TRBV3-2) and TRBJ1-6, with a weak D call TRBD1 (6 bases). This CDR3 is 13 amino acids long. In germline, CDR1 is LGHDT, CDR2 YNNKEL (reference sequence). The V and J ends lost 5 bases and 15 bases respectively, with 17 bases between them. This CDR3 reads CASSSSDRAHLHF. The CDR3 DNA is TGTGCCAGCAGCTCCTCGGACAGAGCGCACCTCCACTTT.

CDR3 nucleotide sequence: TGTGCCAGCACTAGGGGTTCCGGGGAGCTGTTTTTT. Protein product: CASTRGSGELFF. The chain has TRBV7-8 and TRBJ2-2, with D perhaps matching TRBD1 (5 bases). CDR1 SGHVS and CDR2 FQNEAQ come from the germline V gene. Between the trimmed V and J ends, which lost 7 bases and 6 bases, there was a span of 9 bases. The CDR3 runs to 12 residues. The full variable domain, rest sourced from reference TRBV7-8 and TRBJ2-2, is GAGVSQSPRYKVAKRGQDVALRCDPISGHVSLFWYQQALGQGPEFLTYFQNEAQLDKSGLPSDRFFAERPEGSVSTLKIQRTQQEDSAVYLCASTRGSGELFFGEGSRLTVL.

The gene calls are TRBV11-1 and TRBJ1-5; no clear D gene. The length of the CDR3 is 13 residues. Trimming left V 2 bases short and J 6 bases short, with 8 bases between. The germline gives CDR1 SGHAT, CDR2 FQDESV (reference sequence). The CDR3 is CASSLSSGQPQHF. As DNA, the CDR3 is TGTGCCAGCAGCTTATCAAGCGGTCAGCCCCAGCATTTT.

V is TRBV2 and J is TRBJ1-1; D uncertain. V was pared by 7 bases and J by 2 bases, with 14 bases between. CDR3 length equals 14 residues. Looked up from germline, CDR1 is SNHLY and CDR2 is FYNNEI. DNA of the CDR3: TGTGCCAGCACGAGGGATTATATCAACACTGAAGCTTTCTTT. It yields the protein CASTRDYINTEAFF.

A remark on this clone: This same CDR3 is encoded by further DNA sequences in the sample. V and J are TRBV15 and TRBJ1-5, with a weak D call TRBD1 (5 bases). The V and J ends lost 1 base and 5 bases respectively, with 12 bases between them. The CDR3 totals 15 residues. Germline V gene data show CDR1 as LNHNV and CDR2 as YYDKDF (reference sequence). The CDR3 region is CATSRGQGLDQPQHF. The CDR3 nucleotides read TGTGCCACCAGCAGAGGTCAGGGTTTGGATCAGCCCCAGCATTTT.